This T cell receptor (beta chain) came from a study of T cell changes during pregnancy in multiple sclerosis. With 9 bases removed from V and 2 bases from J, the gap between germline ends came to 14 bases. The V gene's germline CDR1 is LNHDA and CDR2 SQIVND (reference sequence). CDR3 size: 14 residues. Data came from immunoSEQ multiplex PCR; TCRdb stores just in-frame clones and leaves some out. The sample holds tens of thousands of clones, 85% to 95% seen once. This clone was observed once. This chain uses TRBV19 with TRBJ2-1, with D possibly TRBD1 on 6 matching bases. This TCR was recovered from a female donor with multiple sclerosis, enrolled in a pregnancy study. The sequences come from CD8+ T cells from peripheral blood mononuclear cells, collected before pregnancy. The CDR3 DNA follows: TGTGCCAGCCAACACGGGACAACCTACAATGAGCAGTTCTTC. Encoded protein: CASQHGTTYNEQFF.